A selection of T cell receptor beta chains follows, all from one sample in a study of T cell repertoires in cytomegalovirus infection. Their antigens remain unidentified. TCRdb reprocessed the reads via MiXCR and lists one record per CDR3 protein. This sample carries around 310,000 distinct CDR3 sequences, about 27% of them seen once, and the ten largest clones take roughly 20%. Source: cultured PBMCs, taken from culture after CMV antigen stimulation. The source of these receptors is a human donor in good health (CMV status not recorded). Some clones in this sample may be carry-over from other donors' samples. The CDR3 runs from the conserved cysteine through the conserved F or W. Each record gives: J gene, V gene, D gene, clone size, CDR3 DNA, CDR3 protein. D genes are given only for firm matches. Size values are once, few and many counts, or a class for expanded clones, and some rows have none.

TRBJ2-5	TRBV7-3	NA	many	TGTGCCAGCAGCTTAACGTCCCGGGAGACCCAGTACTTC	CASSLTSRETQYF
TRBJ2-7	TRBV12-3/TRBV12-4	TRBD2	few	TGTGCCAGCAGCCCGCCGCCGGGACTAGCGGGAGTTCCATACGAGCAGTACTTC	CASSPPPGLAGVPYEQYF
TRBJ2-1	TRBV12-3/TRBV12-4	TRBD2	NA	TGTGCCAGCAGTTTACACGGGGGGGACGGATACAATGAGCAGTTCTTC	CASSLHGGDGYNEQFF
TRBJ1-5	TRBV6-1	NA	NA	TGTGCCAGCAGCCGCACTAACAGGGACCGGGGCAATCAGCCCCAGCATTTT	CASSRTNRDRGNQPQHF
TRBJ2-1	TRBV12-5	TRBD2	NA	TGTGCTAGTGGTATGGGACTAGCTCTTAGGAATGAGCAGTTCTTC	CASGMGLALRNEQFF
TRBJ1-1	TRBV19	TRBD1	NA	TGTGCCAGTACCCTTGGGGACAGGGGAAGAGCTTTCTTT	CASTLGDRGRAFF
TRBJ1-5	TRBV28	NA	NA	TGTGCCAGCAGGGATAATCAGCCCCAGCATTTT	CASRDNQPQHF
TRBJ2-1	TRBV5-1	TRBD1	NA	TGCGCCAGCAGCTTGTTGGGACAGCCCTACAATGAGCAGTTCTTC	CASSLLGQPYNEQFF
TRBJ2-3	TRBV20-1	NA	NA	TGCAGTGCAACCTGGGGGCGGGATACCATTTCTAGCACAGATACGCAGTATTTT	CSATWGRDTISSTDTQYF
TRBJ2-7	TRBV7-9	NA	NA	TGTGCCAGCAGCTTATCGGATTTTCCCTCCTACGAGCAGTACTTC	CASSLSDFPSYEQYF
TRBJ1-4	TRBV27	NA	NA	TGTGCCAGCAGATCAACTAATGAAAAACTGTTTTTT	CASRSTNEKLFF
TRBJ2-1	TRBV24-1	TRBD1	NA	TGTGCCACCAGTGACCGGGACAGGGGCTCCTACAATGAGCAGTTCTTC	CATSDRDRGSYNEQFF
TRBJ1-3	TRBV7-2	NA	many	TGTGCCAGCAGCCCTACGGGAGGAGGGAACACCATATATTTT	CASSPTGGGNTIYF
TRBJ2-3	TRBV5-1	TRBD2	NA	TGCGCCAGCAGCTTGGCCGCTAGCGGGAGACCCGATACGCAGTATTTT	CASSLAASGRPDTQYF
TRBJ1-3	TRBV6-5	NA	NA	TGTGCCAGCATGGAAGGAAGGGCCGGAAACACCATATATTTT	CASMEGRAGNTIYF
TRBJ2-7	TRBV7-9	NA	few	TGTGCCAGCAGCTTATCCATTGCCTACGAGCAGTACTTC	CASSLSIAYEQYF
TRBJ2-3	TRBV5-6	TRBD1	NA	TGTGCCAGCAGCGACCTCGGCAGGGGGACAGATACGCAGTATTTT	CASSDLGRGTDTQYF
TRBJ2-5	TRBV19	NA	once	TGTGCCACCTTGGGGGCGGCCGCGAAGACCCAGTACTTC	CATLGAAAKTQYF
TRBJ1-4	TRBV4-1	NA	NA	TGCGCCAGCAGCCAAGTAGGGAACAGGGCCTCTAATGAAAAACTGTTTTTT	CASSQVGNRASNEKLFF
TRBJ1-2	TRBV28	NA	NA	TGTGCCAGCAGTGATACCATGACTGCTAACTATGGCTACACCTTC	CASSDTMTANYGYTF
TRBJ1-2	TRBV12-3/TRBV12-4	TRBD1	NA	TGTGCCAGCACCTCAGTTCAGGGGGCAGATGGCTACACCTTC	CASTSVQGADGYTF
TRBJ2-5	TRBV20-1	TRBD1	NA	TGCAGTGCTGGGACAGGAGGGGGAGAGACCCAGTACTTC	CSAGTGGGETQYF
TRBJ2-1	TRBV6-1	TRBD2	many	TGTGCCAGCAGTCGGAAGAGCGGGAGTGCCTACAATGAGCAGTTCTTC	CASSRKSGSAYNEQFF
TRBJ1-5	TRBV19	NA	few	TGTGCCAGTAGTTCCTTTTTACGGCGGCCATACAGGAATCAGCCCCAGCATTTT	CASSSFLRRPYRNQPQHF
TRBJ1-5	TRBV28	NA	once	TGTGCCAGCAGTCGGAATAGCAATCAGCCCCAGCATTTT	CASSRNSNQPQHF
TRBJ1-3	TRBV18	NA	few	TGTGCCAGCTCAATGGACACGGGCGTCTTGACCTCTGGAAACACCATATATTTT	CASSMDTGVLTSGNTIYF
TRBJ1-4	TRBV20-1	NA	NA	TGCAGTGCTAGAGGAACCCCAAGAAGACTATCAACTAATGAAAAACTGTTTTTT	CSARGTPRRLSTNEKLFF
TRBJ2-3	TRBV2	NA	many	TGTGCCAGCAGTGACAGGGGAGGGTATGGGACAGATACGCAGTATTTT	CASSDRGGYGTDTQYF
TRBJ2-5	TRBV15	NA	few	TGTGCCACCAGCAGAGATCAGAGCGGGCAAAACCAAGAGACCCAGTACTTC	CATSRDQSGQNQETQYF
TRBJ2-6	TRBV2	TRBD1	NA	TGTGCCAGCAGTACCGGGACAGGGCAATCTGGGGCCAACGTCCTGACTTTC	CASSTGTGQSGANVLTF
TRBJ1-1	TRBV6-5	NA	NA	TGTGCCAGCAGTGAAGCCTCGGCCATAAACACTGAAGCTTTCTTT	CASSEASAINTEAFF
TRBJ1-5	TRBV19	TRBD1	NA	TGTGCCAGTAGTATAGGACAGGGGGGTCAGCCCCAGCATTTT	CASSIGQGGQPQHF
TRBJ1-6	TRBV4-2	NA	NA	TGTGCCAGCAGCCAAAGAGAGAATTCACCCCTCCACTTT	CASSQRENSPLHF
TRBJ2-2	TRBV7-2	TRBD2	few	TGTGCCAGCAGCTGGGGACTAGCGGGAGGCACCGGGGAGCTGTTTTTT	CASSWGLAGGTGELFF
TRBJ2-3	TRBV28	NA	few	TGTGCCAGCAGTTTCGAGCGGAGAACAGATACGCAGTATTTT	CASSFERRTDTQYF
TRBJ1-5	TRBV7-2	TRBD1	few	TGTGCCAGCAGCTTAAGTCGGGATACAGGGGGCCACCAGCCCCAGCATTTT	CASSLSRDTGGHQPQHF
TRBJ1-3	TRBV6-1	NA	NA	TGTGCCAGCAGCGACCACGGCGGTGGAAACACCATATATTTT	CASSDHGGGNTIYF
TRBJ1-5	TRBV4-2	NA	NA	TGTGCCAGCAGCCAGGAACAGGCGGCGGGTCAGCCCCAGCATTTT	CASSQEQAAGQPQHF
TRBJ1-4	TRBV15	NA	NA	TGTGCCACCAGCAGAGAGAGAGGCTATGGGCGAGGAGATGAAAAACTGTTTTTT	CATSRERGYGRGDEKLFF
TRBJ1-2	TRBV5-6	NA	NA	TGTGCCAGCAGCCCCCAATGGGGTGGGCAGATATCCTATGGCTACACCTTC	CASSPQWGGQISYGYTF
TRBJ2-7	TRBV12-3/TRBV12-4	TRBD1	NA	TGTGCCAGCAGTTCAGGGGGTGGCTACGAGCAGTACTTC	CASSSGGGYEQYF
TRBJ1-2	TRBV20-1	TRBD1	few	TGCAGTGCTAGAGATACGGACAGGGCCAGTGGCTACACCTTC	CSARDTDRASGYTF
TRBJ2-7	TRBV7-9	NA	NA	TGTGCCAGCAGCCCCTGGGGGAACTACGAGCAGTACTTC	CASSPWGNYEQYF
TRBJ2-1	TRBV7-8	TRBD2	few	TGTGCCAGCACGGTAGCGGGGGGATACAATGAGCAGTTCTTC	CASTVAGGYNEQFF
TRBJ2-1	TRBV7-6	TRBD2	many	TGTGCCAGCAGCTTAGCCCCGACTAGCGGGAGGGCCGGGAATGAGCAGTTCTTC	CASSLAPTSGRAGNEQFF
TRBJ1-4	TRBV19	NA	NA	TGTGCCAGTAGTATAAATCCAGGTGGAGAGGAAAAACTGTTTTTT	CASSINPGGEEKLFF
TRBJ1-1	TRBV4-1	NA	NA	TGCGCAGAGACATCGAACACTGAAGCTTTCTTT	CAETSNTEAFF
TRBJ2-5	TRBV20-1	NA	once	TGCAGTGCTAGGACAGCCAGTGGGACCCAGTACTTC	CSARTASGTQYF
TRBJ2-1	TRBV12-3/TRBV12-4	TRBD2	NA	TGTGCCAGCAGTTTAATGACTAGCGAACACAATGAGCAGTTCTTC	CASSLMTSEHNEQFF
TRBJ2-3	TRBV7-2	TRBD2	many	TGTGCCAGCAGCTCCCAAGGGGCGGGAGATCAGTATTTT	CASSSQGAGDQYF
TRBJ2-5	TRBV28	NA	NA	TGTGCCAGCAGTTTGCATAGACAGGTGGAGACCCAGTACTTC	CASSLHRQVETQYF
TRBJ2-3	TRBV6-1	TRBD2	NA	TGTGCCAGCAGCTTTAGCGGGAGGGCCTGGGATACGCAGTATTTT	CASSFSGRAWDTQYF
TRBJ1-5	TRBV4-1	NA	few	TGCGCCAGCAGCCAAGACACCGTTAGCAATCAGCCCCAGCATTTT	CASSQDTVSNQPQHF
TRBJ2-3	TRBV15	NA	few	TGTGCCACCAGCAGTTCCGGGGCCGGCGGGCGCTCAGATACGCAGTATTTT	CATSSSGAGGRSDTQYF